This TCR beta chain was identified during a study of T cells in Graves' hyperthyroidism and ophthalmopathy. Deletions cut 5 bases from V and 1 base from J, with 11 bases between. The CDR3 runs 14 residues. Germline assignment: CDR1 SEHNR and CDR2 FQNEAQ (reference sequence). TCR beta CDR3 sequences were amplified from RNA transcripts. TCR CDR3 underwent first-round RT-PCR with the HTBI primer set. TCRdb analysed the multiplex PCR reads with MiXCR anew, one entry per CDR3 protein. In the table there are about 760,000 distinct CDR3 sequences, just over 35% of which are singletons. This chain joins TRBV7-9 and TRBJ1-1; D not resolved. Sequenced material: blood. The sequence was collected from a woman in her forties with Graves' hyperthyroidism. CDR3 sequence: CASSDPTANTEAFF. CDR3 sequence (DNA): TGTGCCAGCAGCGACCCGACTGCGAACACTGAAGCTTTCTTT. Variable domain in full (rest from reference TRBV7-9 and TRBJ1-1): DTGVSQNPRHKITKRGQNVTFRCDPISEHNRLYWYRQTLGQGPEFLTYFQNEAQLEKSRLLSDRFSAERPKGSFSTLEIQRTEQGDSAMYLCASSDPTANTEAFFGQGTRLTVV.